A selection of T cell receptor beta chains follows, all from one sample in a study of T cell responses to AZD1222 COVID-19 vaccine. Libraries were prepared by immunoSEQ multiplex PCR; TCRdb keeps only in-frame clonotypes and omits some of them. The sample lists roughly 120,000 clones, approximately 85% seen once, with around 6% in the top ten. Sequences were derived from peripheral blood, sampled on day 0 of AZD1222 vaccination. The receptors were sampled from an adult in good health. Each CDR3 is given with its conserved first and last residue. D genes are given only for firm matches. Clone size is not always given. Where it is, it says once, few, many or a class for expanded clones.

V gene,J gene,D gene,clone size,CDR3 DNA,CDR3 protein
TRBV6-5,TRBJ1-2,NA,NA,TGTGCCAGCAGTCCGGGGACAACGGCCTATGGCTACACCTTC,CASSPGTTAYGYTF
TRBV11-3,TRBJ2-2,TRBD1,NA,TGTGCCAGCGGCCTGGGACAGGGGGGCACCGGGGAGCTGTTTTTT,CASGLGQGGTGELFF
TRBV19,TRBJ2-7,TRBD1,NA,TGTGCCAGTATGGGACAGGGTACCTCCGAGCAGTACTTC,CASMGQGTSEQYF
TRBV7-9,TRBJ1-2,NA,NA,TGTGCCAGCAGTTCCCAAGACCTTCCGGGACATGCGGGTGGCTACACCTTC,CASSSQDLPGHAGGYTF
TRBV9,TRBJ2-7,NA,NA,TGTGCCAGCAGCCAGACAGGTTTAGGGGAGCAGTACTTC,CASSQTGLGEQYF
TRBV28,TRBJ1-1,NA,NA,TGTGCCAGCCTTTCGGGGGGCTATACTGAAGCTTTCTTT,CASLSGGYTEAFF
TRBV25-1,TRBJ2-2,NA,NA,TGTGCCAGCAGGGAGGAACGGGACACCGGGGAGCTGTTTTTT,CASREERDTGELFF
TRBV15,TRBJ2-1,NA,NA,TGTGCCACCAGCAGATCCGGCGCGGGGAATGAGCAGTTCTTC,CATSRSGAGNEQFF
TRBV23-1,TRBJ1-4,NA,NA,TGCGCCAGACCTCAAGGTAGTGGTGAAAAACTGTTTTTT,CARPQGSGEKLFF
TRBV28,TRBJ1-4,TRBD1,NA,TGTGCCAGCTCCGAGACAGGGAGGGGTGAAAAACTGTTTTTT,CASSETGRGEKLFF
TRBV14,TRBJ1-6,TRBD1,once,TGTGCCAGCAGCCCGTTACAGGGGGCTCTTAGATCACCCCTCCACTTT,CASSPLQGALRSPLHF
TRBV6-5,TRBJ1-1,TRBD1,NA,TGTGCCAGCAGCAACGGAGGGACAGGGCCAGCTTTCTTT,CASSNGGTGPAFF
TRBV5-4,TRBJ2-7,TRBD2,NA,TGTGCCAGCAGCTTGAGCGGGGGGTTATACGAGCAGTACTTC,CASSLSGGLYEQYF
TRBV19,TRBJ1-5,TRBD1,NA,TGTGCCAGTAGTTCGATGCTGGGACAGGGAACAAATCAGCCCCAGCATTTT,CASSSMLGQGTNQPQHF
TRBV7-2,TRBJ2-7,TRBD2,NA,TGTGCCAGCAGCTTAGACCGGCTAGCGGGCTCCTACGAGCAGTACTTC,CASSLDRLAGSYEQYF
TRBV3-1/TRBV3-2,TRBJ1-1,NA,NA,TGTGCCAGCAGCCAAGAAGCGTCCGGGGCTTTCTTT,CASSQEASGAFF
TRBV12-3/TRBV12-4,TRBJ2-7,NA,NA,TGTGCCAGCAGTTCCAACCAAGTTTACGAGCAGTACTTC,CASSSNQVYEQYF
TRBV5-4,TRBJ1-4,NA,NA,TGTGCCAGCAGCTTGGGGGGCGCGGGAGCGGGCGCAACTAATGAAAAACTGTTTTTT,CASSLGGAGAGATNEKLFF
TRBV30,TRBJ1-1,NA,few,TGTGCCTGGAGTGTAGGGTTTAAGGGTGGAACTGAAGCTTTCTTT,CAWSVGFKGGTEAFF
TRBV28,TRBJ1-1,NA,NA,TGTGCCAGCAGTTTATGGGGCAAGCAGTACTCTGAAGCTTTCTTT,CASSLWGKQYSEAFF
TRBV5-1,TRBJ2-5,TRBD1,once,TGCGCCAGCAGCTTGGTCGGACAGGGCCAAGAGACCCAGTACTTC,CASSLVGQGQETQYF
TRBV29-1,TRBJ1-1,TRBD1,NA,TGCAGCTCCGGGACAGCGAACACTGAAGCTTTCTTT,CSSGTANTEAFF
TRBV29-1,TRBJ2-3,TRBD2,NA,TGCAGCGTGGTCGGGGGGGCGAGTGCGAGCACAGATACGCAGTATTTT,CSVVGGASASTDTQYF